Listed here are 14 T cell receptor beta chains from one sample, sequenced in a study of T cells after yellow fever vaccination. TCRdb redid the calling of the 5' RACE reads with MiXCR, one entry per CDR3 protein. The data show some 300,000 distinct CDR3 sequences, with roughly 3.5% seen just once and 20% to 25% held by the top ten. Sequenced here: PBMCs, sampled on the day of the yellow fever booster vaccination. Receptors originate from a man aged 18 to 29 who received the YFV17D yellow fever vaccine.

The sample holds many counts of this clonotype. This chain joins TRBV18 and TRBJ2-7; 8 bases align to TRBD1. This CDR3 is 12 amino acids long. Germline V CDR1 and CDR2: KGHSH, LQKENI. Trimming cost V 2 bases and J 6 bases; bases outside gene matches: 0. CDR3 sequence (DNA): TGTGCCAGCTCACCAGACAGGGGCGAGCAGTACGTC. This sequence encodes CASSPDRGEQYV.

In its sample, this clonotype was seen many times. The rearrangement links TRBV5-6 to TRBJ2-2; the D gene is possibly TRBD1 (5 bases). CDR3 size: 16 residues. Germline V gene lookup returns CDR1 SGHDT and CDR2 YYEEEE. V dropped 4 bases and J dropped 0 bases, with 13 bases sitting between them. For the CDR3, the DNA is TGTGCCAGCAGCCTGACAGAGCCCGCGAACACCGGGGAGCTGTTTTTT. The encoded protein is CASSLTEPANTGELFF.

In this sample, this clonotype turned up many times. V and J are TRBV6-1 and TRBJ2-5; D is perhaps TRBD1 (6 bases). Germline CDR1 and CDR2: MNHNS and SASEGT. Between the trimmed V and J ends, which lost 8 bases and 1 base, there was a span of 8 bases. The CDR3 has 12 residues. The CDR3: CASDRSQETQYF. CDR3 in DNA: TGTGCCAGCGACAGGTCCCAAGAGACCCAGTACTTC.

The chain recombines TRBV4-2 with TRBJ2-7, with a tentative D call TRBD2 (6 bases). V was clipped by 3 bases and J by 3 bases, with 12 bases between them. The CDR3 is 14 residues long. Germline-derived CDR1 and CDR2 are LGHNA and YNFKEQ. CDR3 DNA sequence: TGTGCCAGCAGCCAGCGGGACTCCTTCTACGAGCAGTACGTC. Protein product: CASSQRDSFYEQYV.

This clonotype has just a few counts. The CDR3 loop is CASSPKASGAVETQYF. The DNA for the CDR3 is TGTGCCAGCAGTCCGAAGGCTAGCGGGGCGGTGGAGACCCAGTACTTC. The chain is built from TRBV6-5 and TRBJ2-5, with 9 bases that match TRBD2. CDR3 size: 16 residues. V dropped 5 bases and J dropped 5; count of bases not matched to a gene: 12. Germline CDR1 reads MNHEY; CDR2 reads SVGAGI.

In its sample, this clonotype was seen many times. The rearrangement joins TRBV5-1 to TRBJ2-3; perhaps TRBD1 as D (5 bases). With 0 bases removed from V and 6 bases from J, the gap between germline ends came to 11 bases. Germline lookup yields CDR1 SGHRS and CDR2 YFSETQ. The length of the CDR3 is 14 residues. The CDR3 loop reads CASSLGQTQDTQYF. As DNA, the CDR3 is TGCGCCAGCAGCTTGGGACAGACACAGGATACGCAGTATTTT.

This clonotype was seen repeatedly, ten times or more. The J gene is TRBJ1-5, the V gene TRBV12-3 or TRBV12-4, with TRBD1 identical over 7 bases. V trimming: 6 bases; J trimming: 2 bases; junction bases outside the gene matches: 1. The CDR3 has 13 residues. CDR3 amino acids: CASRGTGNQPQHF. CDR3 nucleotide sequence: TGTGCCAGCAGGGGGACAGGCAATCAGCCCCAGCATTTT.

Only a few counts were recorded for this clonotype. The chain has TRBV7-6 and TRBJ2-1; D may match TRBD1 or TRBD2 (5 bases each). The CDR3 totals 18 residues. The germline gives CDR1 SGHVS, CDR2 FNYEAQ. Trimming took 1 base from V and 1 from J, leaving 17 bases between them. The CDR3 sequence: CASSLDLTPWGSYNEQFF. The CDR3 bases are TGTGCCAGCAGCTTAGATTTGACTCCCTGGGGGTCCTACAATGAGCAGTTCTTC.

This clonotype was picked up many times. The chain combines TRBV3-1 with TRBJ2-3; D is unclear. The V gene lost 1 base and the J gene lost 6 bases, with 14 bases spanning the gap. The length of the CDR3 is 15 residues. CDR1 and CDR2 (germline): LGHDT, YNNKEL (reference sequence). CDR3 protein: CASSQGNLETDTQYF. As DNA, the CDR3 is TGTGCCAGCAGCCAAGGAAATCTAGAGACGGATACGCAGTATTTT.

This clonotype occurred a few times. The chain uses TRBV28 and TRBJ2-2; D could derive from TRBD1 or TRBD2 (6 bases each). V was pared by 7 bases and J by 3 bases, with 15 bases between. Per the germline V gene, CDR1 is MDHEN and CDR2 is SYDVKM. The CDR3 contains 15 residues. The CDR3 DNA is TGTGCCAGCACCGAGTGGGGGGCCGACACCGGGGAGCTGTTTTTT. Amino acid sequence: CASTEWGADTGELFF.

CDR3 DNA sequence: TGTGCCAGCAGCGCCGGGACAGGGATTGTTGGGACTGAAGCTTTCTTT. It specifies CASSAGTGIVGTEAFF. J is TRBJ1-1 and V is TRBV7-9, with 9 nucleotides matching TRBD1. V lost 5 bases, J lost 5 bases, and 12 bases stayed unmatched. Germline CDR1 and CDR2: SEHNR and FQNEAQ (reference sequence). This CDR3 region has 16 residues. The whole variable domain, filled in from reference TRBV7-9 and TRBJ1-1, reads DTGVSQNPRHKITKRGQNVTFRCDPISEHNRLYWYRQTLGQGPEFLTYFQNEAQLEKSRLLSDRFSAERPKGSFSTLEIQRTEQGDSAMYLCASSAGTGIVGTEAFFGQGTRLTVV.

The V call is TRBV24-1, the J call TRBJ2-3, with D perhaps matching TRBD2 (6 bases). Deletions cut 1 base from V and 1 base from J, with 14 bases between. The CDR3 totals 17 residues. The germline V gene encodes CDR1 KGHDR and CDR2 SFDVKD. The CDR3 DNA sequence: TGTGCCACCAGTGATTTCAGGCGGGGAGCGGGCACAGATACGCAGTATTTT. Translation: CATSDFRRGAGTDTQYF.

This clonotype appeared a few times. The genes are TRBV5-4 and TRBJ2-1, with a weak D call TRBD2 (6 bases). The CDR3 has 15 amino acids. V gave up 2 bases and J gave up 10 bases, with 19 bases separating them. Germline lookup yields CDR1 SGHNT and CDR2 YYREEE (reference sequence). CDR3 sequence: CASSFWRGPSGEQFF. CDR3 sequence (DNA): TGTGCCAGCAGCTTCTGGCGGGGCCCCTCAGGAGAGCAGTTCTTC.

This clonotype was seen repeatedly, ten times or more. The chain combines TRBV7-9 with TRBJ2-1; possibly TRBD1 or TRBD2 for D (5 bases each). With 5 bases removed from V and 5 bases from J, the gap between germline ends came to 16 bases. CDR1 SEHNR and CDR2 FQNEAQ come from the germline V gene (reference sequence). CDR3 size: 15 residues. CDR3 DNA sequence: TGTGCCAGCAGCCGAAGGGCCGGGACCAACAATGAGCAGTTCTTC. Translated, it gives CASSRRAGTNNEQFF. Full variable domain (rest looked up from reference TRBV7-9 and TRBJ2-1): DTGVSQNPRHKITKRGQNVTFRCDPISEHNRLYWYRQTLGQGPEFLTYFQNEAQLEKSRLLSDRFSAERPKGSFSTLEIQRTEQGDSAMYLCASSRRAGTNNEQFFGPGTRLTVL.